A selection of T cell receptor beta chains follows, all from one sample in a study of blood T cell repertoires in COVID-19. Profiled with immunoSEQ multiplex PCR; TCRdb holds only in-frame clones, not every one. The sample lists tens of thousands of clones; 82% were seen once. The sequencing input was peripheral blood. These TCRs come from an elderly woman with acute or convalescent COVID-19. Both conserved end residues are part of each CDR3. Fields, in order: V gene, D gene, clone size, J gene, CDR3 DNA, CDR3 protein. D genes are given only for firm matches. Where a row states a size, it is once, few, many or the class of an expanded clone; other rows omit it.

TRBV19,-,-,TRBJ2-1,TGTGCCAGTAGTATGAGGGGCGGGATCTACAATGAGCAGTTCTTC,CASSMRGGIYNEQFF
TRBV29-1,TRBD1,-,TRBJ1-3,TGCAGCACCGGACAGGCTGACACCATATATTTT,CSTGQADTIYF
TRBV27,-,-,TRBJ1-2,TGTGCCAGCAGCCAATGGGCGGGGTATGGCTACACCTTC,CASSQWAGYGYTF
TRBV3-1/TRBV3-2,TRBD2,few,TRBJ2-2,TGTGCCAGCAGCCAAGGTAGGGTAGCGGGAGCATTCACCGGGGAGCTGTTTTTT,CASSQGRVAGAFTGELFF
TRBV5-1,TRBD2,-,TRBJ2-7,TGCGCCAGCAGCTTACTAGCGGCCAGCTCCTACGAGCAGTACTTC,CASSLLAASSYEQYF
TRBV30,-,-,TRBJ1-1,TGTGCCTGGAGTGTAACGTCACGGGGAACTGAAGCTTTCTTT,CAWSVTSRGTEAFF
TRBV28,-,-,TRBJ1-1,TGTGCCAGCAGTTCAATGAACACTGAAGCTTTCTTT,CASSSMNTEAFF
TRBV19,-,-,TRBJ1-2,TGTGCCAGTAGTATTGACAGCCCGTATGGCTACACCTTC,CASSIDSPYGYTF
TRBV29-1,TRBD1,-,TRBJ2-1,TGCAGCGTTGAAGAACCAGACAGGGGCGTAAATGAGCAGTTCTTC,CSVEEPDRGVNEQFF
TRBV18,-,once,TRBJ1-5,TGTGCCAGCTCAGGACAGTACAATCAGCCCCAGCATTTT,CASSGQYNQPQHF
TRBV7-9,-,-,TRBJ1-3,TGTGCCAGCAGCCCCCGGGACAACTCTGGAAACACCATATATTTT,CASSPRDNSGNTIYF
TRBV9,-,once,TRBJ2-1,TGTGCCAGCAGCGCCGTTGCGGCCCCGGCGGTTCAGAATGAGCAGTTCTTC,CASSAVAAPAVQNEQFF
TRBV20-1,TRBD1,-,TRBJ1-2,TGCAGTGCTAGTCCCGGACAGGACGTAGCTAACTATGGCTACACCTTC,CSASPGQDVANYGYTF
TRBV27,TRBD2,-,TRBJ2-7,TGTGCCAGCAGTTTCGCGGGAGCGATCCACGAGCAGTACTTC,CASSFAGAIHEQYF
TRBV28,-,few,TRBJ2-5,TGTGCCAGCAGTTCCTCATACGACGGGGGTCCGCGGGAGACCCAGTACTTC,CASSSSYDGGPRETQYF
TRBV7-2,TRBD2,-,TRBJ2-3,TGTGCCAGCAGCCGGAGCCCCGGGACTAGAGACGGAGATACGCAGTATTTT,CASSRSPGTRDGDTQYF
TRBV19,TRBD1,-,TRBJ1-1,TGTGCCAGTAGACAGGGGGCGTCGGTCACTGAAGCTTTCTTT,CASRQGASVTEAFF
TRBV5-6,TRBD1,few,TRBJ2-4,TGTGCCAGCAGCTTTAACAGGGGTGACAAAAACATTCAGTACTTC,CASSFNRGDKNIQYF
TRBV19,TRBD1,-,TRBJ1-5,TGTGCCAGTAGGTACTCCGGGACAGGGACAACTCAGCCCCAGCATTTT,CASRYSGTGTTQPQHF
TRBV20-1,TRBD2,-,TRBJ2-1,TGCAGTGCTAGTGTTCTAGCGGGGGGTGAGCAGTTCTTC,CSASVLAGGEQFF
TRBV5-4,TRBD2,-,TRBJ2-7,TGTGCCAGCAGCACTAGCGGGAGGGGATCCTACGAGCAGTACTTC,CASSTSGRGSYEQYF
TRBV6-6,TRBD1,-,TRBJ2-3,TGTGCCAGCAGGGGGACAGATCGCACAGATACGCAGTATTTT,CASRGTDRTDTQYF
TRBV11-2,TRBD1,once,TRBJ2-5,TGTGCCAGCAGCCACGGGACAGGGAGGTTTGAGGAGACCCAGTACTTC,CASSHGTGRFEETQYF
TRBV7-8,TRBD1,-,TRBJ1-1,TGTGCCGGCAGCGTATCACCCGGAGCAGGGGGTTGGGCTGAAGCTTTCTTT,CAGSVSPGAGGWAEAFF
TRBV9,TRBD1,-,TRBJ1-2,TGTGCCAGCAGCGTAGGGGGACAGGGGTGGAGTGGCTACACCTTC,CASSVGGQGWSGYTF
TRBV18,-,-,TRBJ1-3,TGTGCCAGCTCACCAACAAACCCCGGGGTTGGAAACACCATATATTTT,CASSPTNPGVGNTIYF
TRBV28,TRBD2,-,TRBJ2-3,TGTGCCAGCTCTAGCGGGAGGCGGACAGATACGCAGTATTTT,CASSSGRRTDTQYF
TRBV7-2,-,-,TRBJ1-5,TGTGCCAGCAGCTTAAACAGTCCCAATCAGCCCCAGCATTTT,CASSLNSPNQPQHF
TRBV15,-,few,TRBJ1-3,TGTGCCACCAGGGCGGCAGGGTACCCTGGAAACACCATATATTTT,CATRAAGYPGNTIYF
TRBV18,TRBD1,-,TRBJ1-6,TGTGCCAGCTCACCGTTTGGGACAGGGGAAAATTCACCCCTCCACTTT,CASSPFGTGENSPLHF
TRBV12-5,TRBD1,-,TRBJ1-5,TGTGCTAGTGGCTACAGGGGGCCTAGAAGTCAGCCCCAGCATTTT,CASGYRGPRSQPQHF
TRBV28,-,-,TRBJ2-4,TGTGCCAGCAGACCAGAACCCTCAGCCAAAAACATTCAGTACTTC,CASRPEPSAKNIQYF
TRBV6-2/TRBV6-3,TRBD2,-,TRBJ2-1,TGTGCCAGCAGTTACCCCAGCGGGGGTAGTGGGCAGTTCTTC,CASSYPSGGSGQFF
TRBV29-1,TRBD1,-,TRBJ1-1,TGCAGCGTTAACGAGGGGGCGAAGACTGAAGCTTTCTTT,CSVNEGAKTEAFF
TRBV5-1,TRBD2,once,TRBJ2-3,TGCGCCAGCAGTCGCCGGACTAGCGGGAAAACAGATACGCAGTATTTT,CASSRRTSGKTDTQYF
TRBV6-5,-,-,TRBJ2-3,TGTGCCAGCATCTGGACAGGCACAGATACGCAGTATTTT,CASIWTGTDTQYF
TRBV18,TRBD1,-,TRBJ1-1,TGTGCCAGCTCACGGACAGGCGGTATGAACACTGAAGCTTTCTTT,CASSRTGGMNTEAFF
TRBV10-3,TRBD1,-,TRBJ2-3,TGTGCCATCTTGAACAGGGGGATAGATGGCACAGATACGCAGTATTTT,CAILNRGIDGTDTQYF
TRBV6-4,-,few,TRBJ1-2,TGTGCCAGCAGTGACTCGACACGCTATGGCTACACCTTC,CASSDSTRYGYTF
TRBV5-4,TRBD2,-,TRBJ2-7,TGTGCCAGCAGCTTGGTACTAGCGGGTGCCTACGAGCAGTACTTC,CASSLVLAGAYEQYF
TRBV29-1,-,-,TRBJ2-1,TGCAGCGTTAAACTATATACCTACAATGAGCAGTTCTTC,CSVKLYTYNEQFF
TRBV6-2/TRBV6-3,-,-,TRBJ2-3,TGTGCCAGCAGTTATAAGTCCTTGCCACTCCATTTT,CASSYKSLPLHF
TRBV19,TRBD1,-,TRBJ1-5,TGTGCCAGCCGGGACAGCTGGGGGTATAGCAATCAGCCCCAGCATTTT,CASRDSWGYSNQPQHF
TRBV19,TRBD1,-,TRBJ1-1,TGTGCCAGTACTTGGGACAGCGAGAACACTGAAGCTTTCTTT,CASTWDSENTEAFF
TRBV7-6,-,-,TRBJ2-5,TGTGCCAGCAGCTTATTAATTCCGGGAGCGAGGGACCAAGAGACCCAGTACTTC,CASSLLIPGARDQETQYF
TRBV7-2,TRBD2,few,TRBJ2-5,TGTGCCAGCAGCTTAAGCGGGAGTACTGTGGAGACCCAGTACTTC,CASSLSGSTVETQYF
TRBV13,TRBD1,-,TRBJ2-7,TGTGCCAGCAGCTTGGGACAGGGGGCCTCCTACGAGCAGTACTTC,CASSLGQGASYEQYF
TRBV5-1,TRBD1,-,TRBJ2-7,TGCGCCAGCAGCTTGGGTGTGGTTACAGGGGCCGAGCAGTACTTC,CASSLGVVTGAEQYF
TRBV18,TRBD2,once,TRBJ2-7,TGTGCCAGCTCACCGGGACTATCCTACGAGCAGTACTTC,CASSPGLSYEQYF
TRBV3-1/TRBV3-2,-,-,TRBJ1-4,TGTGCCAGCAGCCAAGATGGCCAGGGAAATGAAAAACTGTTTTTT,CASSQDGQGNEKLFF
TRBV7-9,TRBD2,-,TRBJ2-7,TGTGCCAGCAGCGTAGGGGGGACTAGCGGCTACGAGCAGTACTTC,CASSVGGTSGYEQYF
TRBV11-3,TRBD1,-,TRBJ1-1,TGTGCCAGCAGCGCTGGGACAGGGAACACTGAAGCTTTCTTT,CASSAGTGNTEAFF
TRBV11-3,TRBD1,-,TRBJ1-1,TGTGCCAGCAGCCCGGGACAGGGTCTGAACACTGAAGCTTTCTTT,CASSPGQGLNTEAFF